This T cell receptor beta chain was identified in a study of blood T cells in healthy people across ages. Germline lookup yields CDR1 LGHDT and CDR2 YNNKEL (reference sequence). This CDR3 spans 15 amino acids. With respect to this clonotype: Antigen: not known.

Study-level findings and limits: In long-lived donors, naive CD4+ cell counts and diversity exceeded those of aged donors.

A second 7 to 11 cycle PCR used barcoded and J-beta primers. TCRdb used MiXCR to reprocess the 5' RACE reads, holding one entry per CDR3 protein. The sample lists approximately 350,000 distinct CDR3 sequences; approximately 52% were seen once. This receptor was taken from a man between 60 and 75 years old in good health. This chain uses TRBV3-1 with TRBJ2-4; TRBD1 or TRBD2 may be the D gene (7 bases each). The J call may be faulty, since TRBJ2-7 better matches the DNA end. Material: blood. Written as DNA, the CDR3 is TGTGCCAGCAGCCAAGCCCAGGGGGGGCACTACGAGCAGTACTTC. Protein sequence: CASSQAQGGHYEQYF.